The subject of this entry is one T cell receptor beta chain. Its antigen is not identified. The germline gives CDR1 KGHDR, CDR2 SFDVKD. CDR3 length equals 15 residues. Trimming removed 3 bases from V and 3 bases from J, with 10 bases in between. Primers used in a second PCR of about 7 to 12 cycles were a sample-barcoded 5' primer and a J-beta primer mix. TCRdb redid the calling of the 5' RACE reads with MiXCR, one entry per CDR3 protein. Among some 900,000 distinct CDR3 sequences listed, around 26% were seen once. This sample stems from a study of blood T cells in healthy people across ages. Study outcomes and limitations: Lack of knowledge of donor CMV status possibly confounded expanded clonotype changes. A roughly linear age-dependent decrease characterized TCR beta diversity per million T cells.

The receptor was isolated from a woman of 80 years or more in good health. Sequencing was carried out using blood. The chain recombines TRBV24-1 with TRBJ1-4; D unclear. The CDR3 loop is CATSDPTAPNEKLFF. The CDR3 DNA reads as TGTGCCACCAGTGATCCCACGGCCCCTAATGAAAAACTGTTTTTT.